The source of this T cell receptor (beta chain) is a study of T cells in localized non-small cell lung cancer. Comment on this clone: Its antigen is unknown. An end of the junction does not agree with germline; a read error may underlie this.

The table came from immunoSEQ multiplex PCR; TCRdb's copy has only in-frame clones and leaves some out. The repertoire holds around 40,000 clones, 86% seen once, with about 6% in the top ten. Study observations and caveats: Adjacent lung tissue had a median approximately 57 of the top 100 clones found in the tumor.

Germline V CDR1 and CDR2: SGHTA, FQGTGA. This CDR3 is built from 16 residues. The material sequenced was peripheral blood, taken before any cancer treatment. The TCR was taken from a man aged 40-75 years with stage I lung adenocarcinoma. J is TRBJ2-2 and V is TRBV7-3; 11 bases are a match to TRBD2. The CDR3 sequence: CASSITRTSGTGELFF. The DNA of the CDR3 is TGTGCCAGCAGCATAACCAGGACTAGCGGGACCGGGGAGCTGTTTTTT.